One and the same sample provided the 16 T cell receptor beta chains below, sequenced in a study of cytotoxic CD8 clonotypes in ibrutinib-treated CLL (dated by TCRdb to about 2021). The receptor library was made with the immunoSEQ multiplex PCR assay. TCRdb stores this immuneACCESS table with in-frame sequences only. Part of the clones is absent; in the studies checked, under half of the shortfall reflects unresolved V genes, and no reason is known for the rest. The sample table records 150,000 to 200,000 clones; more than 65% of these occur just once. Together, the top ten hold roughly 2% of the sample. What the time point label conveys for this sample: 12 to 13 months on ibrutinib. The specimen comprised PBMCs, sampled after 12 months of ibrutinib treatment. Receptors were obtained from a human donor with chronic lymphocytic leukemia.

The chain recombines TRBV7-9 with TRBJ2-2; TRBD1 matches at 7 bases. CDR3 length equals 14 residues. Germline V gene sequence: CDR1 SEHNR, CDR2 FQNEAQ (reference sequence). The trim removed 8 bases at V and 5 bases at J, leaving 8 bases unmatched. CDR3 in DNA: TGTGCCAGCCGCAGACAGGGCGTTACCGGGGAGCTGTTTTTT. Its translation is CASRRQGVTGELFF.

The gene calls are TRBV9 and TRBJ2-7; 10 bases line up with TRBD2. The length of the CDR3 is 14 residues. J lost 2 bases, V lost 4 bases, and 3 bases had no gene match. Germline CDR1 SGDLS, CDR2 YYNGEE. This CDR3 reads CASSQTSGTYEQYF. CDR3 bases: TGTGCCAGCAGCCAAACTAGCGGGACCTACGAGCAGTACTTC.

In nucleotides, the CDR3 is TGTGCCAGCAGCTTTACCCTTAGCGCCGGGGGTTGGTTCACAGATACGCAGTATTTT. Protein: CASSFTLSAGGWFTDTQYF. This chain uses TRBV7-8 with TRBJ2-3; D might be TRBD2 (6 bases). The CDR3 is 19 amino acids. Trimming took off 3 bases at V and 2 bases at J, with 24 bases between the two ends. Germline-derived CDR1 and CDR2 are SGHVS and FQNEAQ.

The gene calls are TRBV4-1 and TRBJ2-7; 10 bases are a match to TRBD1. The junction had 7 bases not matched to a gene; V was cut back by 6 bases and J by 5 bases. Germline CDR1 reads MGHRA; CDR2 reads YSYEKL. This CDR3 region has 14 residues. CDR3 nucleotide sequence: TGCGCCAGCAGTTATGCCGGGACAGGGGACGAGCAGTACTTC. Translating gives CASSYAGTGDEQYF.

The J gene is TRBJ2-2, the V gene TRBV27; 8 bases agree with TRBD1. Germline CDR1 and CDR2: MNHEY and SMNVEV (reference sequence). The CDR3 loop spans 16 amino acids. Trimming took 5 bases from V and 2 from J; bases not matched to a gene: 7. CDR3: CASSKWTGLNTGELFF. DNA for the CDR3: TGTGCCAGCAGTAAATGGACAGGGCTAAACACCGGGGAGCTGTTTTTT.

The chain couples TRBV27 to TRBJ2-1; D is perhaps TRBD2 (5 bases). V was shortened by 4 bases and J by 9 bases, with 22 bases between the two germline ends. The CDR3 runs 16 residues. Germline CDR1 is MNHEY and CDR2 is SMNVEV (reference sequence). Here the CDR3 reads CASSSFDPGSKSEQFF. In DNA form, the CDR3 reads TGTGCCAGCAGTTCGTTTGATCCGGGATCTAAGAGTGAGCAGTTCTTC.

The V and J genes are TRBV7-2 and TRBJ2-7; 8 bases are shared with TRBD2. V lost 1 base to trimming and J lost 1 base; unmatched junction nucleotides: 9. CDR1 is SGHTA and CDR2 is FQGNSA in the germline V gene. The CDR3 is 17 amino acids. This chain's CDR3 is CASSLDFLSGASYEQYF. CDR3 bases: TGTGCCAGCAGCTTAGATTTCCTTAGCGGGGCTTCCTACGAGCAGTACTTC.

This clone was detected a few times. The V and J genes are TRBV5-6 and TRBJ1-2; D possibly corresponds to TRBD1 (5 bases). The germline CDR1 and CDR2 sequences are SGHDT and YYEEEE. Trimming took off 0 bases at V and 0 bases at J, with 9 bases between the two ends. The CDR3 totals 15 residues. CDR3 loop: CASSLGRGSNYGYTF. Here the CDR3 DNA reads TGTGCCAGCAGCTTGGGACGGGGGTCTAACTATGGCTACACCTTC.

This clone was observed a single time. V and J are TRBV10-3 and TRBJ2-1; D perhaps matches TRBD2 (5 bases). V lost 9 bases and J 6 bases, leaving 21 bases between the germline ends. Germline V gives CDR1 ENHRY, CDR2 SYGVKD. The CDR3 length is 15 residues. CDR3: CAIRSTTPFGNEQFF. CDR3 nucleotide sequence: TGTGCCATTAGATCGACTACCCCTTTCGGCAATGAGCAGTTCTTC.

This clone showed up just a few times. The chain recombines TRBV5-1 with TRBJ1-2; perhaps TRBD1 as D (6 bases). The CDR3 sequence is 15 residues long. V lost 4 bases to trimming and J lost 4 bases, with 17 bases between them. Germline lookup yields CDR1 SGHRS and CDR2 YFSETQ. The CDR3 spells CASSNPVQGSYGYTF. The CDR3 bases are TGCGCCAGCAGCAACCCGGTCCAGGGGAGCTATGGCTACACCTTC.

The chain employs TRBV19 and TRBJ1-4; maybe TRBD1 (6 bases). The CDR3 is made up of 14 amino acids. From germline, CDR1 is LNHDA and CDR2 SQIVND (reference sequence). V was clipped by 6 bases and J by 8 bases, with 16 bases between them. As DNA, the CDR3 is TGTGCCAGTAGATCTTGGGACAACTTCGAAAAACTGTTTTTT. Amino acids: CASRSWDNFEKLFF. Together with reference TRBV19 and TRBJ1-4, the CDR3 gives the full variable domain: DGGITQSPKYLFRKEGQNVTLSCEQNLNHDAMYWYRQDPGQGLRLIYYSQIVNDFQKGDIAEGYSVSREKKESFPLTVTSAQKNPTAFYLCASRSWDNFEKLFFGSGTQLSVL.

This chain links TRBV6-6 with TRBJ1-1, with TRBD1 matching 8 bases. Germline V lookup: CDR1 MNHNY, CDR2 SVGAGI (reference sequence). V shed 4 bases and J 3 bases; nucleotides not matched to a gene: 4. The CDR3 has 14 residues. The CDR3 nucleotides are TGTGCCAGCAGTTCACAGGGGGGACACACTGAAGCTTTCTTT. This encodes CASSSQGGHTEAFF.

The chain uses TRBV7-9 and TRBJ1-5; perhaps TRBD1 as D (6 bases). Trimming pared 6 bases from V and 5 bases from J, leaving 14 bases between. Germline loops: CDR1 SEHNR, CDR2 FQNEAQ (reference sequence). The CDR3 is 14 amino acids. CDR3 DNA: TGTGCCAGCAGGGACGAGGGGGTTTATCAGCCCCAGCATTTT. Its translation is CASRDEGVYQPQHF.

The V call is TRBV6-5, the J call TRBJ1-6; 9 bases map to TRBD1. V lost 6 bases and J lost 13; bases outside the gene matches: 10. The CDR3 runs 14 residues. Germline values: CDR1 MNHEY, CDR2 SVGAGI. The CDR3: CASSGGTGRSPLHF. CDR3 coding DNA: TGTGCCAGCAGCGGGGGGACAGGGCGGTCTCCCCTCCACTTT.

This sequence joins TRBV19 and TRBJ1-2, with TRBD1 identical over 9 bases. This CDR3 region has 13 residues. Germline lookup yields CDR1 LNHDA and CDR2 SQIVND (reference sequence). J was trimmed by 8 bases and V by 6 bases; bases with no gene match: 7. This chain's CDR3 is CASSPFGTGGYTF. Written as DNA, the CDR3 is TGTGCCAGTAGCCCTTTCGGGACAGGGGGCTACACCTTC. Drawing the rest from reference TRBV19 and TRBJ1-2, the complete variable domain is DGGITQSPKYLFRKEGQNVTLSCEQNLNHDAMYWYRQDPGQGLRLIYYSQIVNDFQKGDIAEGYSVSREKKESFPLTVTSAQKNPTAFYLCASSPFGTGGYTFGSGTRLTVV.

V gene TRBV30 combines with J gene TRBJ1-6; D remains ambiguous. Germline V gene data show CDR1 as GTSNPN and CDR2 as SVGIG (reference sequence). The germline V and J ends were trimmed by 5 bases and 8 bases, with 13 bases remaining between them. The CDR3 is made up of 13 amino acids. CDR3 region: CAWGYFEDSPLHF. DNA for the CDR3: TGTGCCTGGGGGTATTTCGAGGATTCACCCCTCCACTTT.